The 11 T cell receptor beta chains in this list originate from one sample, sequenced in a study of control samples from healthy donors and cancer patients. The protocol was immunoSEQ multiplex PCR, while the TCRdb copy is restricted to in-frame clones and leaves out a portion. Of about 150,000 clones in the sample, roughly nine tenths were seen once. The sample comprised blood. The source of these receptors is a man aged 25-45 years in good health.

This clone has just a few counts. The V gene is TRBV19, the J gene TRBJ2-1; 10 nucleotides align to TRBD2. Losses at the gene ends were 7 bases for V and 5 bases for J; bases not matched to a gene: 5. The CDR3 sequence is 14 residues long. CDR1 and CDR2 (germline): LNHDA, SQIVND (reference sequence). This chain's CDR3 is CASIGTSGNNEQFF. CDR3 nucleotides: TGTGCCAGTATTGGTACTAGCGGGAACAATGAGCAGTTCTTC.

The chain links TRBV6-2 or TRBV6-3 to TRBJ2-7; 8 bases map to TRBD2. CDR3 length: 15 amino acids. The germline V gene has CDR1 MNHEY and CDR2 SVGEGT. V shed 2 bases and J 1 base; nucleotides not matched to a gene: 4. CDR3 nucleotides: TGTGCCAGCAGTTACAGGGCGGGGGGATCCTACGAGCAGTACTTC. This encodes CASSYRAGGSYEQYF.

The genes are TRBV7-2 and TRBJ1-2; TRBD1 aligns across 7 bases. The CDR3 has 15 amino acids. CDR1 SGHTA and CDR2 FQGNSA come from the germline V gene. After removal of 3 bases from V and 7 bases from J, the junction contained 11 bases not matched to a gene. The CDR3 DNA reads TGTGCCAGCAGCTTGCCCCAGGGAGGGGGCCGTGGCTACACCTTC. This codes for CASSLPQGGGRGYTF.

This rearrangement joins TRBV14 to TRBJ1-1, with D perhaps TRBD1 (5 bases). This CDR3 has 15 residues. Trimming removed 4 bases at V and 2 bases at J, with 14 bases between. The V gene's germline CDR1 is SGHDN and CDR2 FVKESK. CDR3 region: CASSRLDSGNTEAFF. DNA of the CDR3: TGTGCCAGCAGCCGACTCGACAGCGGCAACACTGAAGCTTTCTTT. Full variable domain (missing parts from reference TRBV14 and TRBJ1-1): EAGVTQFPSHSVIEKGQTVTLRCDPISGHDNLYWYRRVMGKEIKFLLHFVKESKQDESGMPNNRFLAERTGGTYSTLKVQPAELEDSGVYFCASSRLDSGNTEAFFGQGTRLTVV.

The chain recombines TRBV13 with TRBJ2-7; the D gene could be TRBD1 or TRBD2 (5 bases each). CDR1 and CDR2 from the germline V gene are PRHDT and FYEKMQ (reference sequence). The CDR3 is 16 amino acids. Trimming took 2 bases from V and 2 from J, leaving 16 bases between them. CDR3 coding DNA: TGTGCCAGCAGCTTATATGTCAGGCAGGGAGCCTACGAGCAGTACTTC. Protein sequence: CASSLYVRQGAYEQYF.

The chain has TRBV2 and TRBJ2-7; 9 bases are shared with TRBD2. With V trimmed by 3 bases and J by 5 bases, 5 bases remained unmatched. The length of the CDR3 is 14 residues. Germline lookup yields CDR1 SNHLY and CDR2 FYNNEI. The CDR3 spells CASSELLAGNEQYF. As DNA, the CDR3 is TGTGCCAGCAGTGAGTTACTAGCGGGCAACGAGCAGTACTTC.

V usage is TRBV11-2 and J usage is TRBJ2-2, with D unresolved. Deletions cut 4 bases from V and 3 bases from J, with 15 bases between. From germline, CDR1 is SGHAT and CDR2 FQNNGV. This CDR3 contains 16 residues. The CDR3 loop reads CASSSATTGYTGELFF. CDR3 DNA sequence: TGTGCCAGCAGCTCTGCTACTACTGGGTACACCGGGGAGCTGTTTTTT.

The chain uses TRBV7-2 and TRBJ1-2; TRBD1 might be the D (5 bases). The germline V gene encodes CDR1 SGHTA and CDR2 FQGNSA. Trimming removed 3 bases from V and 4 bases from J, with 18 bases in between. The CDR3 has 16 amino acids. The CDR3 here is CASSLGGDGRAYGYTF. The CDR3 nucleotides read TGTGCCAGCAGCTTGGGGGGGGACGGCCGGGCCTATGGCTACACCTTC.

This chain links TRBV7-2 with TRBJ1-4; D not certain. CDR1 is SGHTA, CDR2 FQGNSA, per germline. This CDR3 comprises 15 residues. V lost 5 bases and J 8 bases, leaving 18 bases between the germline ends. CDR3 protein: CASSLRGKGGEKLFF. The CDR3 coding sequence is TGTGCCAGCAGCCTTCGAGGGAAGGGAGGGGAAAAACTGTTTTTT.

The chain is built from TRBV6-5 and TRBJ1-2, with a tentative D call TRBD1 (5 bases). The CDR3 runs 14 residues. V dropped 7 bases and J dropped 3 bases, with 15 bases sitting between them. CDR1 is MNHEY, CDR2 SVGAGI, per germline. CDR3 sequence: CASTTTGPYYGYTF. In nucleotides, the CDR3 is TGTGCCAGCACCACCACGGGGCCCTACTATGGCTACACCTTC.

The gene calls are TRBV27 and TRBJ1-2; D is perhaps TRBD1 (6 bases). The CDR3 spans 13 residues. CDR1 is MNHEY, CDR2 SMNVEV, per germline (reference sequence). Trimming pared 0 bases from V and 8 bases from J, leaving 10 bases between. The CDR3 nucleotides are TGTGCCAGCAGTTTATCAGGGGGAGGGGGCTACACCTTC. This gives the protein CASSLSGGGGYTF.